The 14 T cell receptor beta chains listed next were all sequenced from one sample in a study of spatial heterogeneity in lung cancer. TCRdb analysed the 5' RACE reads with MiXCR anew, one entry per CDR3 protein. The sample consists of some 4,100 distinct CDR3 sequences, approximately 20% of them appearing once. Time point described: sample taken at primary tumor resection. The sequenced material consisted of unsorted whole RNA from tumor, nontumor lung or frozen PBMC. Sequencing used PBMCs, obtained at surgery. The source is a male donor with early-stage non-small cell lung cancer.

This rearrangement joins TRBV2 to TRBJ2-3; the D gene is possibly TRBD1 (5 bases). Deletions cut 1 base from V and 4 bases from J, with 6 bases between. Per germline, CDR1 SNHLY and CDR2 FYNNEI. The CDR3 totals 13 residues. In DNA form, the CDR3 reads TGTGCCAGCAGTGAAGAGGGGTCAGATACGCAGTATTTT. Its protein product is CASSEEGSDTQYF.

This sequence joins TRBV18 and TRBJ2-5, with D uncertain. The CDR3 runs 13 residues. The ends were cut back, 4 bases at V and 3 bases at J, with 9 bases in the middle. Germline V gives CDR1 KGHSH, CDR2 LQKENI. The CDR3 sequence: CASSQNSEETQYF. The CDR3 region has the DNA TGTGCCAGCTCACAAAACTCCGAAGAGACCCAGTACTTC. Full variable domain (missing parts from reference TRBV18 and TRBJ2-5): NAGVMQNPRHLVRRRGQEARLRCSPMKGHSHVYWYRQLPEEGLKFMVYLQKENIIDESGMPKERFSAEFPKEGPSILRIQQVVRGDSAAYFCASSQNSEETQYFGPGTRLLVL.

This clonotype was recorded many times. The chain links TRBV20-1 to TRBJ1-6; 8 bases agree with TRBD1. After removal of 6 bases from V and 9 bases from J, the junction contained 13 bases not matched to a gene. CDR3 size: 15 residues. Germline CDR1 reads DFQATT; CDR2 reads SNEGSKA (reference sequence). CDR3 DNA sequence: TGCAGTGCCAGTTCCCAGGGGGCACTTGGTTCACCCCTCCACTTT. Translated: CSASSQGALGSPLHF.

This clonotype showed up many times. The gene calls are TRBV6-6 and TRBJ2-2, with D maybe TRBD2 (5 bases). V lost 7 bases and J 4 bases, leaving 13 bases between the germline ends. CDR1 MNHNY and CDR2 SVGAGI come from the germline V gene (reference sequence). The CDR3 consists of 14 residues. The CDR3 DNA reads as TGTGCCAGCACCCCCGGGAAGGGCACCGGGGAGCTGTTTTTT. Its protein is CASTPGKGTGELFF.

This clonotype is categorized as medium-sized. This chain links TRBV11-2 with TRBJ2-7; D unresolved. The germline gives CDR1 SGHAT, CDR2 FQNNGV. Trimming removed 5 bases from V and 7 bases from J, with 12 bases in between. The CDR3 covers 12 residues. The CDR3 region is CASSPRLREQYF. The DNA of the CDR3 is TGTGCCAGCAGCCCTAGACTGCGGGAGCAGTACTTC.

This clonotype was recorded a few times. The chain employs TRBV12-3 or TRBV12-4 and TRBJ1-1, with TRBD1 as a possible D gene (5 bases). V was shortened by 5 bases and J by 1 base, with 11 bases between the two germline ends. CDR3 length equals 14 residues. The CDR3 reads CASSLRQKNTEAFF. CDR3 nucleotide sequence: TGTGCCAGCAGTCTCCGACAGAAGAACACTGAAGCTTTCTTT.

The genes are TRBV14 and TRBJ1-6; D ambiguous. The CDR3 extends over 13 amino acids. V was pared by 1 base and J by 7 bases, with 5 bases between. Germline V gives CDR1 SGHDN, CDR2 FVKESK. CDR3 residues: CASSQGTNSPLHF. Written as DNA, the CDR3 is TGTGCCAGCAGCCAAGGAACAAATTCACCCCTCCACTTT.

Many counts were recorded for this clonotype. J is TRBJ2-1 and V is TRBV19, with TRBD2 matching 7 bases. V lost 5 bases to trimming and J lost 0 bases; unmatched junction nucleotides: 7. The CDR3 contains 16 residues. From germline, CDR1 is LNHDA and CDR2 SQIVND (reference sequence). This chain's CDR3 is CASSDMGGSSYNEQFF. The CDR3 DNA reads as TGTGCCAGTAGTGATATGGGAGGGAGCTCCTACAATGAGCAGTTCTTC. Based on the CDR3 plus reference TRBV19 and TRBJ2-1, the full variable domain is DGGITQSPKYLFRKEGQNVTLSCEQNLNHDAMYWYRQDPGQGLRLIYYSQIVNDFQKGDIAEGYSVSREKKESFPLTVTSAQKNPTAFYLCASSDMGGSSYNEQFFGPGTRLTVL.

This clonotype has a count of ten or more. V gene TRBV5-5 combines with J gene TRBJ2-1; the D call may be TRBD1 or TRBD2 (5 bases each). Germline-derived CDR1 and CDR2 are SGHKS and YYEKEE (reference sequence). This CDR3 is built from 15 residues. V lost 3 bases, J lost 5 bases, and 15 bases lay in between. Here the CDR3 reads CASSSGTTLNNEQFF. The CDR3 bases are TGTGCCAGCAGCTCGGGGACGACACTTAACAATGAGCAGTTCTTC.

The rearrangement joins TRBV5-1 to TRBJ1-2, with D possibly TRBD1 on 5 matching bases. V was shortened by 4 bases and J by 4 bases, with 17 bases between the two germline ends. There are 15 residues in the CDR3. Germline V gives CDR1 SGHRS, CDR2 YFSETQ. The CDR3 coding sequence is TGCGCCAGCAGCCTTGGTGACAGAAACGCCTATGGCTACACCTTC. It is translated as CASSLGDRNAYGYTF.

In its sample, this clonotype ranks as medium-sized. The chain has TRBV5-1 and TRBJ2-7, with D possibly called TRBD1 or TRBD2 (5 bases each). The CDR3 has 15 amino acids. Germline loops: CDR1 SGHRS, CDR2 YFSETQ. The V gene lost 4 bases and the J gene lost 2 bases, with 16 bases spanning the gap. DNA of the CDR3: TGCGCCAGCAGCGAGGGACCGGAGCCAACCTACGAGCAGTACTTC. Translating gives CASSEGPEPTYEQYF.

In its sample, this clonotype was seen a few times. This chain links TRBV6-6 with TRBJ1-1; D is ambiguous. From germline, CDR1 is MNHNY and CDR2 SVGAGI (reference sequence). The CDR3 runs 13 residues. Trimming cost V 2 bases and J 1 base, with 5 bases left between them. The chain's CDR3 is CASSYDWNTEAFF. The CDR3 nucleotides read TGTGCCAGCAGTTACGACTGGAACACTGAAGCTTTCTTT.

This clonotype is judged medium-sized. The J gene is TRBJ2-5, the V gene TRBV12-3 or TRBV12-4, with D perhaps TRBD2 (6 bases). V was cut by 6 bases and J by 2 bases, with 16 bases left in between. This CDR3 has 15 residues. CDR3 residues: CASSPREVSQETQYF. The CDR3 coding sequence is TGTGCCAGCAGCCCCAGGGAGGTCTCGCAAGAGACCCAGTACTTC.

In its sample, this clonotype was seen a few times. The rearrangement joins TRBV13 to TRBJ1-3; D call uncertain. V gave up 6 bases and J gave up 0 bases, with 9 bases separating them. The CDR3 length is 14 residues. The germline V gene encodes CDR1 PRHDT and CDR2 FYEKMQ (reference sequence). In nucleotides, the CDR3 is TGTGCCAGCAGTTCCCGGTTCTCTGGAAACACCATATATTTT. It yields the protein CASSSRFSGNTIYF.